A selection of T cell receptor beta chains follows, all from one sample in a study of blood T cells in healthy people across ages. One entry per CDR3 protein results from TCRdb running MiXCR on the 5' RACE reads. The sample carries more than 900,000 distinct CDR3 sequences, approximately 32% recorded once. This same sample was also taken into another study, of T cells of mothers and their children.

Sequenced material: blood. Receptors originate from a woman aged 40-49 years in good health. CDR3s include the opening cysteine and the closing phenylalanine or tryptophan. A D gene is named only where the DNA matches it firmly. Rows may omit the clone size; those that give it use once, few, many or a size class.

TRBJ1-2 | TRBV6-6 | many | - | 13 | CASSYPGYYGYTF | TGTGCCAGCAGTTACCCCGGTTACTATGGCTACACCTTC
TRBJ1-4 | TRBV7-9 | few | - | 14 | CASSLHPRTEKLFF | TGTGCCAGCAGCTTACACCCCCGGACTGAAAAACTGTTTTTT
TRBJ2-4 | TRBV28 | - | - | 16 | CASSSTGDGYYNEQYF | TGTGCCAGCAGTTCAACCGGGGACGGATACTACAATGAGCAGTACTTC
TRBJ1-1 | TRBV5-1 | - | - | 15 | CASSLEARVATEAFF | TGCGCCAGCAGCTTGGAGGCTCGTGTGGCCACTGAAGCTTTCTTT
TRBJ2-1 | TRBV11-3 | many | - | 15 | CASSPWGGQYNEQFF | TGTGCCAGCAGCCCTTGGGGGGGCCAATACAATGAGCAGTTCTTC
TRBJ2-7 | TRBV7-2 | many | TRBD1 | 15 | CASSRQQGGAEKQYF | TGTGCCAGCAGCCGCCAACAGGGGGGCGCCGAAAAGCAGTACTTC
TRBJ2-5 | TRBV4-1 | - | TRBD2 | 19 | CASSQDPRPGGGGGETQYF | TGCGCCAGCAGCCAAGATCCCCGACCTGGCGGGGGAGGTGGTGAGACCCAGTACTTC
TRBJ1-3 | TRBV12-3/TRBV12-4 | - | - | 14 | CASTPISSGNTIYF | TGTGCCAGCACCCCAATCAGCTCTGGAAACACCATATATTTT
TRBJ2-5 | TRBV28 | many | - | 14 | CASNLDGNQETQYF | TGTGCCAGCAACCTGGACGGAAACCAAGAGACCCAGTACTTC
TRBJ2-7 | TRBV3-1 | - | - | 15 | CASSLTPGFLYEQYF | TGTGCCAGCAGCTTGACGCCGGGTTTTCTTTACGAGCAGTACTTC
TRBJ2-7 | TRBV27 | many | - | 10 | CASTLYEQYF | TGTGCCAGCACCCTCTACGAGCAGTACTTC
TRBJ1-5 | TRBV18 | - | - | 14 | CASSPHSPNQPQHF | TGTGCCAGCTCACCACACAGTCCCAATCAGCCCCAGCATTTT
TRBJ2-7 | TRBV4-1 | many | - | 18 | CASSPFLPGTASSYEQYF | TGCGCCAGCAGCCCGTTCTTACCAGGGACGGCGAGCTCCTACGAGCAGTACTTC
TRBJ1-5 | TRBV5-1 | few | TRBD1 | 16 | CASSLLGTGSGQPQHF | TGCGCCAGCAGCTTACTCGGGACAGGGTCCGGACAGCCCCAGCATTTT
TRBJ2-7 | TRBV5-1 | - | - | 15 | CASSRAGTGGDEQYF | TGCGCCAGCAGCAGGGCCGGGACGGGTGGCGACGAGCAGTACTTC